Reported below is one T cell receptor beta chain. In this sample, this clonotype turned up many times. The antigen this receptor binds is unknown. No qualities accompany the bases; no much larger clone lies one base away. The TCR beta CDR3 regions were amplified from RNA transcripts. For the first round of RT-PCR on the TCR CDR3, the HTBI primer set was used together with the Qiagen OneStep RT-PCR kit. Libraries were constructed in a second round of multiplex PCR, after which size selection and purification were carried out. Libraries were sequenced paired-end with 100 bp reads on an Illumina HiSeq2000. The paper's processing steps were these. SOAPnuke was used to process the raw data, removing reads that contained adapters or uncalled bases, had a mean Phred below 15, or lacked an exact match to the constant primer or identifier. COPE v1.2.5 was used to merge the high-quality paired reads, and each unique nucleotide sequence was defined as a clonotype. Clonotypes were aligned to IMGT TRBV, TRBD and TRBJ reference segments using MiTCR v1.1. The analysis included only V-J combinations with a frequency above 0.0001, which together covered about 99% of the repertoires. The TCS score was defined as the ratio of F50 (clonal expansion) to E x V (chaos), calculated using BLOSUM62-based TCRdist between CDR3 peptides within each V-J. Welch's t-statistics and random forest reduced roughly 530 V-J features to 13, which were used in a naive Bayes classifier (R e1071). TCRdb redid the processing of the public reads, applying fastp at Q25 and MiXCR, and retained in-frame beta chains. Records with the same CDR3 protein are collapsed into one entry carrying the most frequent genes and DNA. None of the V and J calls come from the authors' own analysis; TCRdb made them. The sample data list around 340,000 distinct CDR3 sequences, and 17% of these were observed just once. The biggest ten clones account for approximately 35% of the sample.

The data stem from a study of T cells in Graves' hyperthyroidism and ophthalmopathy (dated by TCRdb to between 2018 and 2020). Regarding the complete study: Peripheral blood samples were taken at the time of initial diagnosis, prior to any treatment. Thyroid tissue and blood T-cell repertoires from roughly 6 Graves' hyperthyroidism patients were also compared in the study. The roughly 91 discovery patients were randomly divided into training and test sets at a 7:3 ratio. Whether ophthalmopathy could be predicted prospectively was tested in an independent validation cohort made up of roughly 19 hyperthyroidism patients plus 17 patients who later progressed to ophthalmopathy. After blood sampling, hyperthyroidism patients were treated with methimazole at a starting dose of 30 mg daily, and ophthalmopathy patients were treated with high-dose intravenous methylprednisolone. To identify distinguishing TCR V-J signatures, a discovery cohort of about 95 patients was used, comprising under 45 with Graves' ophthalmopathy and 57 with stable Graves' hyperthyroidism. According to the paper, TCR Vbeta CDR3 sequencing was carried out on some 130 peripheral blood samples, which came from 40 to 45 ophthalmopathy, around 75 hyperthyroidism and roughly 17 progressor patients. What the study reported, not specific to this receptor: No statistical method was used to set the sample size in advance, and investigators knew the group allocation. Blood samples also contained most of the expanded thyroid clonotypes (frequency above 0.001), which suggests that blood repertoires may reflect thyroid immune responses. In validation, the model predicted progression to ophthalmopathy a median of around 6.5 months before onset, with over 60% sensitivity and roughly 79% specificity. Ophthalmopathy was separated from stable hyperthyroidism by a 13 V-J signature model, with approximately 85% sensitivity and approximately 81% specificity obtained in cross-validation and 80%/75% obtained in testing.

Hyperthyroidism patients were newly diagnosed, had a disease duration of under 2 months, and were aged 18 to 65 years. The study excluded patients with uncontrolled infections, other autoimmune diseases, pregnancy or lactation. Diagnoses were based on clinical symptoms, serum thyroxine and TRAb, thyroid ultrasound and orbital computed tomography. Blood from progressor patients was drawn when they were first diagnosed with hyperthyroidism, before any ophthalmopathy symptoms appeared. Ficoll-Paque density gradient centrifugation was used to isolate PBMCs from around 10 ml of fresh peripheral blood. Progressor patients were first diagnosed with Graves' hyperthyroidism and then developed ophthalmopathy during follow-up. Total RNA was extracted using Trizol reagent, and RNA quality was assessed on an Agilent 2100 Bioanalyzer. This TCR was recovered from a woman aged 25 to 39 with Graves' hyperthyroidism that later progressed to Graves' ophthalmopathy. Material for sequencing was blood.

CDR3 protein: CASIVTNTEAFF. The nucleotides read TGTGCCAGCATAGTCACGAACACTGAAGCTTTCTTT. In this chain, TRBV2 is recombined with TRBJ1-1; the D gene assignment is ambiguous. Reading from cysteine to phenylalanine, the CDR3 counts 12 amino acids. The entry retains the CDR3 DNA only, 36 bases that are in frame from base 1. V was cut back by 7 bases and J by 1 base, leaving a gap of 7 bases between them. The germline V gene yields SNHLY for CDR1 and FYNNEI for CDR2.